This is a list of T cell receptor beta chains from one sample in a study of OX40 agonist ivuxolimab in advanced cancers. The table came from immunoSEQ multiplex PCR; TCRdb's copy has only in-frame clones and leaves some out. The sample shows approximately 90,000 clones, approximately 85% of them seen only once. The material sequenced was CD4+ or CD8+ T cells sorted from blood, taken in a trial of the OX40 agonist ivuxolimab. The receptors stem from an adult with an advanced solid tumor such as melanoma, head and neck, liver or kidney cancer. Both conserved end residues are part of each CDR3. D genes are given only for firm matches. The size of a clone is reported for some rows only, either as once, few or many, or as a class for expanded clones.

j_call d_call v_call clone_size cdr3_aa cdr3_nt
TRBJ2-3 - TRBV7-2 - CASSLLTSSYTQYF TGTGCCAGCAGCTTATTGACGTCATCCTATACGCAGTATTTT
TRBJ2-7 - TRBV19 - CASRPGQDSYEQYF TGTGCCAGTAGGCCGGGGCAGGACTCCTACGAGCAGTACTTC
TRBJ1-4 - TRBV4-3 - CASSQDPQATNEKLFF TGCGCCAGCAGCCAAGATCCACAGGCAACTAATGAAAAACTGTTTTTT
TRBJ2-7 - TRBV5-1 - CASSFYIRDTILIEQYF TGCGCCAGCAGCTTCTACATTAGGGACACGATATTAATCGAGCAGTACTTC
TRBJ1-1 - TRBV28 - CASSRLDPVETFF TGTGCCAGCAGTAGGTTAGATCCCGTTGAGACTTTCTTT
TRBJ2-2 TRBD2 TRBV7-7 - CASSPGLAGVTGELFF TGTGCTAGCAGCCCAGGACTAGCGGGAGTTACCGGGGAGCTGTTTTTT
TRBJ1-1 - TRBV9 - CASSVVETMNTEAFF TGTGCCAGCAGCGTAGTCGAGACAATGAACACTGAAGCTTTCTTT
TRBJ2-3 TRBD1 TRBV2 - CASSQQGPAGTQYF TGTGCCAGCAGTCAACAGGGGCCCGCTGGTACGCAGTATTTT
TRBJ2-1 - TRBV11-2 - CASSLGRLFYNEQFF TGTGCCAGCAGCTTAGGGCGGCTCTTTTACAATGAGCAGTTCTTC
TRBJ1-4 TRBD1 TRBV29-1 - CSGKVVGTGTNEKLFF TGCAGCGGGAAGGTAGTTGGGACAGGAACTAATGAAAAACTGTTTTTT
TRBJ2-5 - TRBV11-3 once CASSPGGKETQYF TGTGCCAGCAGCCCCGGGGGAAAAGAGACCCAGTACTTC
TRBJ2-2 TRBD2 TRBV4-3 few CASSQDLAGGVGELFF TGCGCCAGCAGCCAAGATCTCGCGGGAGGGGTCGGGGAGCTGTTTTTT
TRBJ2-4 TRBD2 TRBV6-6 - CASSYTAGDGNIQYF TGTGCCAGCAGTTACACGGCGGGAGATGGGAACATTCAGTACTTC
TRBJ2-1 TRBD2 TRBV5-4 - CASSLVGGAYNEQFF TGTGCCAGCAGCTTGGTCGGGGGGGCCTACAATGAGCAGTTCTTC
TRBJ2-3 - TRBV28 - CASRVAALTPDTQYF TGTGCCAGCAGGGTAGCGGCCTTAACCCCAGATACGCAGTATTTT
TRBJ2-2 - TRBV7-8 - CASSPNPGLYTGELFF TGTGCCAGCAGCCCAAACCCTGGCTTATATACCGGGGAGCTGTTTTTT
TRBJ1-4 - TRBV6-6 - CASSYGRDFNEKLFF TGTGCCAGCAGTTACGGGCGGGACTTTAATGAAAAACTGTTTTTT
TRBJ1-4 - TRBV2 - CATGRGANEKLFF TGTGCCACCGGCCGGGGGGCCAATGAAAAACTGTTTTTT
TRBJ2-7 - TRBV7-9 - CASSLGSYEQYF TGTGCCAGCAGCCTGGGGTCCTACGAGCAGTACTTC
TRBJ1-1 - TRBV30 once CAWSEQENTEAFF TGTGCCTGGAGTGAGCAGGAGAACACTGAAGCTTTCTTT
TRBJ2-5 - TRBV6-5 few CASTDRETQYF TGTGCCAGCACCGACCGGGAGACCCAGTACTTC
TRBJ2-1 TRBD2 TRBV14 - CASSPLADAYNEQFF TGTGCCAGCAGTCCTCTAGCGGATGCCTACAATGAGCAGTTCTTC
TRBJ2-6 - TRBV7-6 once CASSLPGANVLTF TGTGCCAGCAGCTTACCCGGGGCCAACGTCCTGACTTTC
TRBJ1-5 TRBD1 TRBV19 few CASSSDRSGQPQHF TGTGCCAGTAGTTCGGACAGGAGCGGTCAGCCCCAGCATTTT
TRBJ2-7 - TRBV28 - CASSPTGLISHEQYF TGTGCCAGCAGTCCTACCGGACTGATTTCCCACGAGCAGTACTTC
TRBJ1-3 - TRBV18 few CASSPTTDSGNTIYF TGTGCCAGCTCACCTACGACAGACTCTGGAAACACCATATATTTT
TRBJ2-5 - TRBV15 - CATLEGKSMDETQYF TGTGCCACCCTAGAGGGGAAATCTATGGACGAGACCCAGTACTTC
TRBJ2-3 - TRBV19 - CASSMGELSTDTQYF TGTGCCAGTAGTATGGGCGAGCTTAGCACAGATACGCAGTATTTT
TRBJ1-1 - TRBV7-2 - CASSSVYNTEAFF TGTGCCAGCAGCTCCGTGTATAACACTGAAGCTTTCTTT
TRBJ2-3 - TRBV19 - CASSPRAGTADTDTQYF TGTGCCAGTAGTCCACGGGCCGGGACGGCAGACACAGATACGCAGTATTTT
TRBJ1-5 TRBD1 TRBV2 - CASRTDRGFRSNQPQHF TGTGCCAGTAGAACTGACAGGGGGTTCCGGAGCAATCAGCCCCAGCATTTT
TRBJ2-7 - TRBV5-1 - CASGPGDSGSWGEQYF TGCGCCAGCGGCCCCGGGGACAGCGGGTCTTGGGGCGAGCAGTACTTC
TRBJ2-7 - TRBV28 - CASSLRTNYEQYF TGTGCCAGCAGTTTAAGGACAAACTACGAGCAGTACTTC
TRBJ2-3 - TRBV28 - CASSGNTDTQYF TGTGCCAGCAGTGGGAACACAGATACGCAGTATTTT
TRBJ2-7 - TRBV7-9 - CASSTRTARPTYEQYF TGTGCCAGCAGCACCCGGACAGCCCGGCCAACCTACGAGCAGTACTTC
TRBJ2-1 TRBD2 TRBV7-2 - CASSLGGGRANEQFF TGTGCCAGCAGCTTAGGGGGCGGGAGGGCCAATGAGCAGTTCTTC
TRBJ2-7 - TRBV27 - CASSLSSPSREQYF TGTGCCAGCAGTTTATCGAGCCCTTCAAGGGAGCAGTACTTC
TRBJ1-4 - TRBV6-1 - CASSESTGELFF TGTGCCAGCAGTGAATCGACAGGAGAACTGTTTTTT
TRBJ1-4 - TRBV27 - CASSSLATNEKLFF TGTGCCAGCAGTTCATTGGCAACTAATGAAAAACTGTTTTTT
TRBJ2-3 - TRBV11-2 - CASSLEVLTDTQYF TGTGCCAGCAGCTTAGAGGTACTCACAGATACGCAGTATTTT
TRBJ2-4 - TRBV19 - CASSIGLYRTTLAKNIQYF TGTGCCAGTAGTATAGGTCTCTACCGGACTACACTAGCCAAAAACATTCAGTACTTC
TRBJ2-1 TRBD2 TRBV2 - CASSPSGDYNEQFF TGTGCCAGCAGTCCTAGCGGGGATTACAATGAGCAGTTCTTC
TRBJ2-7 TRBD2 TRBV7-2 - CASSLWGGSLYEQYF TGTGCCAGCAGCTTATGGGGCGGGAGTTTGTACGAGCAGTACTTC
TRBJ2-7 - TRBV6-8 few CASSFPYAGSFSYEQYF TGTGCCAGCAGTTTTCCGTATGCAGGATCGTTCTCCTACGAGCAGTACTTC
TRBJ1-1 - TRBV6-5 - CASTRFMNTEAFF TGTGCCTCCACGCGGTTCATGAACACTGAAGCTTTCTTT
TRBJ1-4 - TRBV6-6 - CASSRGREKLFF TGTGCCAGCAGCCGTGGTCGCGAAAAACTGTTTTTT
TRBJ2-7 - TRBV7-9 - CASSPFAQGPPYEQYF TGTGCCAGCAGCCCATTCGCACAGGGTCCACCCTACGAGCAGTACTTC
TRBJ2-3 - TRBV7-3 - CASSLDHTGGTQYF TGTGCCAGCAGCTTAGACCACACAGGCGGAACGCAGTATTTT
TRBJ2-1 - TRBV4-3 - CASSLSLYNEQFF TGCGCCAGCAGCCTTAGTCTCTACAATGAGCAGTTCTTC
TRBJ1-5 - TRBV27 - CASSPRGVDQPQHF TGTGCCAGCAGTCCCCGTGGGGTTGATCAGCCCCAGCATTTT
TRBJ2-7 - TRBV27 - CASSPGESLYEQYF TGTGCCAGCAGCCCAGGGGAGTCCCTATACGAGCAGTACTTC
TRBJ2-3 - TRBV27 - CASATNTDTQYF TGTGCCAGCGCTACCAACACAGATACGCAGTATTTT